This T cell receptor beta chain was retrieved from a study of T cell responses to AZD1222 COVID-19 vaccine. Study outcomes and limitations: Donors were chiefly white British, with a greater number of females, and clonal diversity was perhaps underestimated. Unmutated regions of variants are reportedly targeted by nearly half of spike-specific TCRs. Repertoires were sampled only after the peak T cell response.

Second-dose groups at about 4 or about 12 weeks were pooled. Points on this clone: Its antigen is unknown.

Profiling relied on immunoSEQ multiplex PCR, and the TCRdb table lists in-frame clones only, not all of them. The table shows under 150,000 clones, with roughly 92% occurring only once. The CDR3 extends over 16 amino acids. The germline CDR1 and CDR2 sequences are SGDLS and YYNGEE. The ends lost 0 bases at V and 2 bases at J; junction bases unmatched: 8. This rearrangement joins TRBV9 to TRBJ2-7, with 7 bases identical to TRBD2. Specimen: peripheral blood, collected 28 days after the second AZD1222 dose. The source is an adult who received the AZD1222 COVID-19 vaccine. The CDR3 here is CASSVDPGTTPYEQYF. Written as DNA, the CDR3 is TGTGCCAGCAGCGTAGATCCCGGGACTACTCCCTACGAGCAGTACTTC.